The entry below gives a single T cell receptor beta chain sequence along with its context. Its cognate antigen is unknown. It was with unique molecular identifiers that the TCRbeta library was prepared. TCRdb processed the PCR reads anew with MiXCR; each CDR3 protein has one entry. The data contain fewer than 550,000 distinct CDR3 sequences, around 15% of them singletons. The data were taken from a study of T-cell reconstitution after alpha-beta-depleted transplantation in children. Study-level results: High day-60 TCRbeta diversity in some patients came from surviving recipient T cells and thymic progenitors.

Germline CDR1 MDHEN, CDR2 SYDVKM. CDR3 length equals 11 residues. The germline V and J ends were trimmed by 8 bases and 8 bases, with 10 bases remaining between them. The sample consisted of PBMCs, mostly from graft donor cells, taken 360 days after TCRalphabeta/CD19-depleted stem cell transplant. The rearrangement joins TRBV28 to TRBJ2-4, with TRBD1 as a possible D gene (6 bases). This sequence was found in a boy less than two years old who had a stem cell transplant for Wiskott-Aldrich syndrome, so the T cells may come from the graft donor. The CDR3 region has the DNA TGTGCCAGCGGGAGACAGGACATTCAGTACTTC. Protein: CASGRQDIQYF. Full variable domain (rest looked up from reference TRBV28 and TRBJ2-4): DVKVTQSSRYLVKRTGEKVFLECVQDMDHENMFWYRQDPGLGLRLIYFSYDVKMKEKGDIPEGYSVSREKKERFSLILESASTNQTSMYLCASGRQDIQYFGAGTRLSVL.